This entry concerns a single TCR beta chain. Antigen specificity is unknown. The data stem from a study of cytomegalovirus exposure and HLA in healthy donors. Notes on the study in general: A prior analysis recorded that most TCR beta V segments were productive about 87% or about 30% of the time. An analysis was carried out later, and it reportedly showed fewer N-insertions in an Asian-associated ancestry cluster than the approximately 700-donor mean.

In the PCR, 60 Vbeta and 13 Jbeta primers were used. Sequenced by immunoSEQ multiplex PCR; TCRdb stores in-frame clones only, minus some. The sample carries some 170,000 clones, around four fifths recorded once. The CDR3 is 13 residues long. Germline V gene sequence: CDR1 MDHEN, CDR2 SYDVKM. Whereas donors were nominally healthy upon sampling, unrecorded immune exposures were probable. What was sequenced was PBMCs. This rearrangement joins TRBV28 to TRBJ2-5, with D perhaps matching TRBD1 (6 bases). The end of the DNA fits TRBJ2-7 better, so the J call may be wrong. The TCR originated in a man in his forties or fifties in good health and CMV-seropositive. CDR3 residues: CASNIGQPYEQYF. Written as DNA, the CDR3 is TGTGCCAGCAATATCGGACAGCCCTACGAGCAGTACTTC.